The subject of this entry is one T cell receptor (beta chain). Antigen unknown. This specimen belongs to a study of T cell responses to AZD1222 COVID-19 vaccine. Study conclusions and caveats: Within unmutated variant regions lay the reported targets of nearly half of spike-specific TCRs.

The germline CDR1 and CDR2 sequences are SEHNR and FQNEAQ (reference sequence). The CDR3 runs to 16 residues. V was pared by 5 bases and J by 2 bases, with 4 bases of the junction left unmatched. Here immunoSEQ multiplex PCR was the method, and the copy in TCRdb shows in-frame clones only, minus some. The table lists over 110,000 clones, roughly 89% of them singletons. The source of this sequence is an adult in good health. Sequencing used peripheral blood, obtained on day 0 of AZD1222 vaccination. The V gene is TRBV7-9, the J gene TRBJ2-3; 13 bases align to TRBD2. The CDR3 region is CASSLGLAGITDTQYF. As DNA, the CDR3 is TGTGCCAGCAGCCTGGGACTAGCGGGAATCACAGATACGCAGTATTTT.